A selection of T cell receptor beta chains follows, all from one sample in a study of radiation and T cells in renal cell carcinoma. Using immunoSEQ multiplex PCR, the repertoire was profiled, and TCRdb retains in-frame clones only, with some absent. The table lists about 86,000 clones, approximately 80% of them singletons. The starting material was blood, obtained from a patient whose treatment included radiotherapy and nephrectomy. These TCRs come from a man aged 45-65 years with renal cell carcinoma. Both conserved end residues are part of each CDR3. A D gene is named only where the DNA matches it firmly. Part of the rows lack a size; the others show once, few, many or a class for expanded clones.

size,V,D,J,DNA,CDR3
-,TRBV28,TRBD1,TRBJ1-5,TGTGCCAGCAGTTTATTTGGTTGGACAGGGACCTATCAGCCCCAGCATTTT,CASSLFGWTGTYQPQHF
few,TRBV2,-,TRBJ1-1,TGTGCCAGCAGAGACAGATACATGAACACTGAAGCTTTCTTT,CASRDRYMNTEAFF
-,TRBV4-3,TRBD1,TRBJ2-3,TGCGCCAGCAGCCAAGACAGTGGGGCAGGGGGCGGCACAGATACGCAGTATTTT,CASSQDSGAGGGTDTQYF
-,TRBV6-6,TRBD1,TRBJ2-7,TGTGCCACCAAGGGACAGTTATTTAAGTACTTC,CATKGQLFKYF
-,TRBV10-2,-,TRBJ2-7,TGCGCCAGCAGTACAGTTACGGGGATCTACGAGCAGTACTTC,CASSTVTGIYEQYF
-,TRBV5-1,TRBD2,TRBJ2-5,TGCGCCAGCAGCTTTTTTCTATCGACGGGGAGGGCTAAGCAAGAGACCCAGTACTTC,CASSFFLSTGRAKQETQYF
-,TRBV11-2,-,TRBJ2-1,TGTGCCAGCCGGAGATACAATGAGCAGTTCTTC,CASRRYNEQFF
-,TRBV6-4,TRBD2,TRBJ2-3,TGTGCCAGCAGCGGGAGGGCTGGAGATACGCAGTATTTT,CASSGRAGDTQYF
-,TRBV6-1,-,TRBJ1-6,TGTGCCAGCAGTGAAGTACGGGGGCCGAGGTCACCCCTCCACTTT,CASSEVRGPRSPLHF
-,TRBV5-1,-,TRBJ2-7,TGCGCCAGCAGCTTGGCGGTGGGGGCGTACGAGCAGTACTTC,CASSLAVGAYEQYF
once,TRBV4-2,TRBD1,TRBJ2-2,TGTGCCAGCAGCAGAAAACCGGGACAGGGGAATACCGGGGAGCTGTTTTTT,CASSRKPGQGNTGELFF
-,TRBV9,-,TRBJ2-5,TGTGCCAGCAGCGCACGGCCCCAAGAGACCCAGTACTTC,CASSARPQETQYF
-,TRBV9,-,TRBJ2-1,TGTGCCAGCAGCGGAGGGGGGGTTTCGTCCTACAATGAGCAGTTCTTC,CASSGGGVSSYNEQFF
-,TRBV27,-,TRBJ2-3,TGTGCCAGCAGTTTTTCCACAGATACGCAGTATTTT,CASSFSTDTQYF
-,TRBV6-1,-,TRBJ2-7,TGTGCCAGCAGTGAACAGGGTAGCTCCTACGAGCAGTACTTC,CASSEQGSSYEQYF
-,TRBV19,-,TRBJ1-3,TGTGCCAGTAGTATTCATGGAGAAGAAGCGGCCTCTGGAAACACCATATATTTT,CASSIHGEEAASGNTIYF
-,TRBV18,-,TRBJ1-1,TGTGCCAGCTCACAAGGAGAGGACACTGAAGCTTTCTTT,CASSQGEDTEAFF
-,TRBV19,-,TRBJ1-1,TGTGCCAGTAGTATAAGGGGTGACACTGAAGCTTTCTTT,CASSIRGDTEAFF
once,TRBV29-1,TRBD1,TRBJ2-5,TGCAGCGTCGCCGGGACAGCCCAAGAGACCCAGTACTTC,CSVAGTAQETQYF
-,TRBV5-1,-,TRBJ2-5,TGCGCCAGCAGCTTACAGGATTTTGAGACCCAGTACTTC,CASSLQDFETQYF
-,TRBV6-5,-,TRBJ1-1,TGTGCCAGCCGTGGTATCGACACTGAAGCTTTCTTT,CASRGIDTEAFF
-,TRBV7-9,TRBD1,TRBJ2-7,TGTGCCAGCAGCCGAGAGAGGGGGACAGGGGACTACGAGCAGTACTTC,CASSRERGTGDYEQYF
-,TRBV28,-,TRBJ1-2,TGTGCCAGCAGTCCCTACTCAGGGAATCATGGCTACACCTTC,CASSPYSGNHGYTF
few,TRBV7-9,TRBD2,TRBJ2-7,TGTGCCAGCAGCACCGATACTCCGCGGGGGGAAAACACTTTCTACGAGCAGTACTTC,CASSTDTPRGENTFYEQYF
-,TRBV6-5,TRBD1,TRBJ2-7,TGTGCCAGCAGTCCCCCGGGACAGCCCTACGAGCAGTACTTC,CASSPPGQPYEQYF
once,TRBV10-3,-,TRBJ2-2,TGTGCCATCAGGGACAACGCGAACACCGGGGAGCTGTTTTTT,CAIRDNANTGELFF
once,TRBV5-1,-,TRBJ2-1,TGCGCCAGCAGCTTGGGGACAGACTACAATGAGCAGTTCTTC,CASSLGTDYNEQFF
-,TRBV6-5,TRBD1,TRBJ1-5,TGTGCCAGCAGCCCTAACAGGGGTGATCAGCCCCAGCATTTT,CASSPNRGDQPQHF
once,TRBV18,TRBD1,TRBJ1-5,TGTGCCAGCTCACCACTGGACAGGGGAATCAATCAGCCCCAGCATTTT,CASSPLDRGINQPQHF
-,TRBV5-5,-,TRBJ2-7,TGTGCCAGCAGCTTGGGAACCTACGAGCAGTACTTC,CASSLGTYEQYF
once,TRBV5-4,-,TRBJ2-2,TGTGCCAGCAAGTCGGACACCGGGGAGCTGTTTTTT,CASKSDTGELFF
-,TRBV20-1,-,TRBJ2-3,TGCAGTGCGGATTTCACAGATACGCAGTATTTT,CSADFTDTQYF
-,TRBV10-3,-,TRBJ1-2,TGTGCCATCAGTGATGCGGGTTTGGGCTATGGCTACACCTTC,CAISDAGLGYGYTF
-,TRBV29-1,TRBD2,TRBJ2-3,TGCAGCGTTGAGGGAGCGGCGGGGGGGGGTTCGGGAGATACGCAGTATTTT,CSVEGAAGGGSGDTQYF
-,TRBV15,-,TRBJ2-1,TGTGCCACCAGCAGAGCGTCAGGGCCCTACAATGAGCAGTTCTTC,CATSRASGPYNEQFF
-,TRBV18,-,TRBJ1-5,TGTGCCAGCTCACCGGGGGTTCAGGGGTTCGATCAGCCCCAGCATTTT,CASSPGVQGFDQPQHF